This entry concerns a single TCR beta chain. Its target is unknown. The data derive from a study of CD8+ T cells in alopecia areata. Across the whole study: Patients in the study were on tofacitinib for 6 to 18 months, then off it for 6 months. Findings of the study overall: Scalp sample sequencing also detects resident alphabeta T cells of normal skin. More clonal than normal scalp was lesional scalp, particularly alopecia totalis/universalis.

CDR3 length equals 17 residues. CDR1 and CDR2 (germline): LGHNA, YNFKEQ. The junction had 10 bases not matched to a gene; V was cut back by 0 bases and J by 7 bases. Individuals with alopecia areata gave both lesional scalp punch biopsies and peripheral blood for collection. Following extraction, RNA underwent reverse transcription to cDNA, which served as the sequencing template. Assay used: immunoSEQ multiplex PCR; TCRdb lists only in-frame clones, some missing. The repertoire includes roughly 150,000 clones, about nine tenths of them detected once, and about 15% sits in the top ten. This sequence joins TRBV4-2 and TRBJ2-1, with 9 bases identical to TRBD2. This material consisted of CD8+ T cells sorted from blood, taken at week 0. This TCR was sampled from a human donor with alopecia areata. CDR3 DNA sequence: TGTGCCAGCAGCCAAGATAATCTTGCGGGAGGGATTAATGAGCAGTTCTTC. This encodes CASSQDNLAGGINEQFF.